This is a list of T cell receptor beta chains from one sample in a study of blood T cells in healthy people across ages. TCRdb reprocessed the 5' RACE reads via MiXCR and lists one record per CDR3 protein. The data show approximately 800,000 distinct CDR3 sequences, around 68% seen once. Source material: blood. Every receptor here comes from a man aged 30 to 39 in good health. Each CDR3 is given with its conserved first and last residue. The D gene is left open where the match is weak. A row's size may be missing; if present it is once, few, many or a size class.

v_call	j_call	clone_size	d_call	cdr3_aa	cdr3_nt
TRBV7-2	TRBJ2-5	once	TRBD2	CASSLGFRGLAGPGETQYF	TGTGCCAGCAGCTTAGGCTTTAGGGGACTAGCGGGGCCGGGGGAGACCCAGTACTTC
TRBV29-1	TRBJ2-1	-	TRBD2	CSVDAGGGYNEQFF	TGCAGCGTTGACGCGGGGGGTGGTTACAATGAGCAGTTCTTC
TRBV5-1	TRBJ1-2	-	-	CASRPATGRYGYTF	TGCGCCAGCAGACCCGCGACAGGCCGCTATGGCTACACCTTC
TRBV12-3/TRBV12-4	TRBJ1-4	few	TRBD1	CASQWTGRGKLFF	TGTGCCAGCCAGTGGACAGGGAGAGGAAAACTGTTTTTT
TRBV27	TRBJ1-5	-	-	CASSLSAGNNQPQHF	TGTGCCAGCAGTTTATCCGCAGGGAACAATCAGCCCCAGCATTTT
TRBV12-3/TRBV12-4	TRBJ1-1	-	-	CASRYGQLGAFF	TGTGCCAGCAGATACGGACAGCTGGGGGCTTTCTTT
TRBV3-1	TRBJ2-1	-	TRBD2	CASSQEWRGAHNEQFF	TGTGCCAGCAGCCAAGAATGGCGGGGGGCGCATAATGAGCAGTTCTTC
TRBV4-3	TRBJ1-2	-	-	CASSQDGRYADYGYTF	TGCGCCAGCAGCCAAGACGGGCGGTATGCGGACTATGGCTACACCTTC
TRBV12-3/TRBV12-4	TRBJ1-2	-	-	CASSARQVVGYGYTF	TGTGCCAGCAGTGCAAGACAGGTGGTCGGCTATGGCTACACCTTC
TRBV30	TRBJ2-1	-	TRBD1	CAEGTGQGYNEQFF	TGTGCGGAGGGGACGGGACAGGGTTACAATGAGCAGTTCTTC
TRBV7-8	TRBJ2-7	-	-	CASSNSPEQYF	TGTGCCAGCAGCAACAGTCCCGAGCAGTACTTC
TRBV7-2	TRBJ1-2	-	-	CATESGNNYGYTF	TGTGCCACGGAATCAGGGAACAACTATGGCTACACCTTC
TRBV2	TRBJ2-1	-	TRBD2	CASSARLAGFYNEQFF	TGTGCCAGCAGTGCGAGACTAGCGGGATTCTACAATGAGCAGTTCTTC
TRBV20-1	TRBJ1-2	-	-	CSTSGSRYGYTF	TGCAGTACTTCAGGGAGTCGGTATGGCTACACCTTC
TRBV6-2/TRBV6-3	TRBJ2-3	few	-	CASSYGTTSTDTQYF	TGTGCCAGCAGTTACGGGACCACTAGCACAGATACGCAGTATTTT
TRBV10-3	TRBJ2-4	many	TRBD2	CAISESASGGQRNIQYF	TGTGCCATCAGTGAGAGCGCTAGCGGGGGCCAGAGAAACATTCAGTACTTC
TRBV27	TRBJ2-5	-	TRBD2	CASSPTSGGRETQYF	TGTGCCAGCAGTCCGACTAGCGGGGGGCGGGAGACCCAGTACTTC
TRBV29-1	TRBJ2-1	-	TRBD1	CSVEPQDRTYNEQFF	TGCAGCGTTGAACCCCAGGACAGGACTTACAATGAGCAGTTCTTC
TRBV12-3/TRBV12-4	TRBJ2-2	-	TRBD1	CASRRQGAVTGELFF	TGTGCCAGCAGACGACAGGGGGCCGTCACCGGGGAGCTGTTTTTT
TRBV7-9	TRBJ2-7	once	TRBD2	CASSPYPGLAGEQYF	TGTGCCAGCAGCCCCTACCCGGGACTAGCGGGCGAGCAGTACTTC
TRBV6-2/TRBV6-3	TRBJ2-1	-	-	CASTLPRGLYNEQFF	TGTGCCAGCACCTTGCCAAGGGGACTTTACAATGAGCAGTTCTTC
TRBV12-3/TRBV12-4	TRBJ2-2	-	-	CASSLRTGELFF	TGTGCCAGCAGCTTACGGACCGGGGAGCTGTTTTTT
TRBV2	TRBJ1-5	-	-	CASSSTAVGNQPQHF	TGTGCCAGCAGTTCTACAGCGGTCGGCAATCAGCCCCAGCATTTT
TRBV20-1	TRBJ2-3	-	TRBD2	CSARDGVAGGQRGDTQYF	TGCAGTGCTAGAGATGGAGTAGCGGGAGGGCAAAGGGGGGATACGCAGTATTTT
TRBV4-3	TRBJ2-3	once	-	CASSQDSGPTDTQYF	TGCGCCAGCAGCCAAGATTCGGGGCCCACAGATACGCAGTATTTT
TRBV7-2	TRBJ2-1	-	-	CASSSPGLGKFF	TGTGCCAGCAGCTCCCCGGGACTTGGGAAGTTCTTC
TRBV7-2	TRBJ2-7	-	-	CASRIGGSFYEQYF	TGTGCCAGCAGAATTGGGGGGTCTTTCTACGAGCAGTACTTC
TRBV28	TRBJ2-7	-	-	CASSFVLTYEQYF	TGTGCCAGTAGTTTCGTCCTTACCTACGAGCAGTACTTC
TRBV7-2	TRBJ2-5	-	TRBD2	CASGERGVLYQETQYF	TGTGCCAGCGGGGAGCGGGGGGTTTTGTACCAAGAGACCCAGTACTTC
TRBV12-3/TRBV12-4	TRBJ2-7	-	TRBD1	CASRGEGASYEQYF	TGTGCCAGCCGGGGCGAGGGGGCTTCCTACGAGCAGTACTTC
TRBV29-1	TRBJ2-7	-	TRBD1	CSVARGTDYEQYF	TGCAGCGTCGCCCGAGGGACAGACTACGAGCAGTACTTC
TRBV28	TRBJ2-7	-	TRBD2	CASSLRTSASRDPQYF	TGTGCCAGCAGTTTACGCACTAGCGCCTCAAGAGACCCCCAGTACTTC
TRBV4-2	TRBJ1-5	few	TRBD1	CASSQARRGRFESNQPQHF	TGTGCCAGCAGCCAAGCGCGGAGGGGGCGGTTTGAGAGCAATCAGCCCCAGCATTTT
TRBV21-1	TRBJ1-2	-	-	CASGTDRQNCGYTF	TGTGCCAGCGGGACTGACAGGCAAAACTGTGGCTACACCTTC
TRBV3-1	TRBJ2-7	-	-	CASSQDPLSYEQYF	TGTGCCAGCAGCCAAGATCCCCTCTCCTACGAGCAGTACTTC